This T cell receptor beta chain was captured in a study of blood T cell repertoires in COVID-19. Whole-study context: Samples representing acute and convalescent COVID-19 were sourced from the United States, Italy and Spain. PBMCs, B-cell-depleted T cells, or T cells provided the cDNA or gDNA that made up the material.

As originally analysed: Estimates of nucleated cell counts were drawn from the amplification of reference gene primers. The table came from immunoSEQ multiplex PCR; TCRdb's copy has only in-frame clones and leaves some out. From that table come the V and J calls and clone size; the DNA was used to work out D and trimming. The data show tens of thousands of clones, approximately 75% seen once. Trimming left V 9 bases short and J 5 bases short, with 13 bases between. The CDR3 length is 12 residues. Germline lookup yields CDR1 LNHNV and CDR2 YYDKDF (reference sequence). This receptor was taken from a woman aged 50 to 65 with acute or convalescent COVID-19. Material for sequencing was peripheral blood. The V gene is TRBV15, the J gene TRBJ1-1; D is possibly TRBD1 (5 bases). Here the CDR3 reads CATRTGGTEAFF. Written as DNA, the CDR3 is TGTGCCACTCGTACCGGGGGGACTGAAGCTTTCTTT.